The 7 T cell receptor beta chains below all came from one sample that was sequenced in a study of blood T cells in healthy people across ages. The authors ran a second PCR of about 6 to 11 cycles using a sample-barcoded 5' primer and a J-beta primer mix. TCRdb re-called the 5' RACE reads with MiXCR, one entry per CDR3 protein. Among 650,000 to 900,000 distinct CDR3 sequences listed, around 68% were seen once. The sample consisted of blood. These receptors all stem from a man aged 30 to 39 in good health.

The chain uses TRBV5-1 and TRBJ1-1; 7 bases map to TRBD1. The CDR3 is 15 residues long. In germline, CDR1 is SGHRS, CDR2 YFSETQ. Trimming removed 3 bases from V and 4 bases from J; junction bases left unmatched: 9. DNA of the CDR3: TGCGCCAGCAGCTCGCGACAGGGTATTACCACTGAAGCTTTCTTT. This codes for CASSSRQGITTEAFF.

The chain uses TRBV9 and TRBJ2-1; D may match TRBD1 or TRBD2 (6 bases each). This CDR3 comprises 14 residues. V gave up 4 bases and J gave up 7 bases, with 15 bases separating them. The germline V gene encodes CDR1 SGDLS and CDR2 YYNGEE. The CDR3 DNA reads TGTGCCAGCAGCCCCTGGGGGGCGGGAAATGAGCAGTTCTTC. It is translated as CASSPWGAGNEQFF.

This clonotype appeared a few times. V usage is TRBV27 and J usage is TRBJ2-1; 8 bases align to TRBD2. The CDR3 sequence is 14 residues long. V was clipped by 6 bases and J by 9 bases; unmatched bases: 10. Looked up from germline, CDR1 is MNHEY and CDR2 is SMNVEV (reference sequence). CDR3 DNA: TGTGCCAGCAGCAGGGAGCGGGGGCGGGGTGAGCAGTTCTTC. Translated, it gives CASSRERGRGEQFF.

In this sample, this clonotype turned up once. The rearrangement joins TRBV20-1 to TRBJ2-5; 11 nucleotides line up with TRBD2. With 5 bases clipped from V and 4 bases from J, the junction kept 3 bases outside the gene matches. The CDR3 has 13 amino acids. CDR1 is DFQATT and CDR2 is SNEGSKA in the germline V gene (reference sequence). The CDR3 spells CSALTSGAETQYF. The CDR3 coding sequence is TGCAGTGCTCTGACTAGCGGGGCAGAGACCCAGTACTTC.

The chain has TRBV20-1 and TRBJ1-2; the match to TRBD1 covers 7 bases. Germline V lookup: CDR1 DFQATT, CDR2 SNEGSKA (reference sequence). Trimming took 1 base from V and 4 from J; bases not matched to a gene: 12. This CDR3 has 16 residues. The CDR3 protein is CSARASGTEGPYGYTF. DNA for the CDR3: TGCAGTGCTAGAGCCTCCGGGACAGAGGGCCCCTATGGCTACACCTTC.

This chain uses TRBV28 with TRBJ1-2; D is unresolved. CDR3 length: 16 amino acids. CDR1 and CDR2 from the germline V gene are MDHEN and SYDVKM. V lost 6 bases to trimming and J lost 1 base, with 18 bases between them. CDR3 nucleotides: TGTGCCAGCAGGTGGACCCCGGGAATATATAACTATGGCTACACCTTC. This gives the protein CASRWTPGIYNYGYTF.

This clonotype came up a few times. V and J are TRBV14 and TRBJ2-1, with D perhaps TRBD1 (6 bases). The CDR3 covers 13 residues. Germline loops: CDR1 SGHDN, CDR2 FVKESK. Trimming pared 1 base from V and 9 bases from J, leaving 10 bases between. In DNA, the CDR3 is TGTGCCAGCAGCCAAGGGATGGGGGCTGAGCAGTTCTTC. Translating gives CASSQGMGAEQFF.